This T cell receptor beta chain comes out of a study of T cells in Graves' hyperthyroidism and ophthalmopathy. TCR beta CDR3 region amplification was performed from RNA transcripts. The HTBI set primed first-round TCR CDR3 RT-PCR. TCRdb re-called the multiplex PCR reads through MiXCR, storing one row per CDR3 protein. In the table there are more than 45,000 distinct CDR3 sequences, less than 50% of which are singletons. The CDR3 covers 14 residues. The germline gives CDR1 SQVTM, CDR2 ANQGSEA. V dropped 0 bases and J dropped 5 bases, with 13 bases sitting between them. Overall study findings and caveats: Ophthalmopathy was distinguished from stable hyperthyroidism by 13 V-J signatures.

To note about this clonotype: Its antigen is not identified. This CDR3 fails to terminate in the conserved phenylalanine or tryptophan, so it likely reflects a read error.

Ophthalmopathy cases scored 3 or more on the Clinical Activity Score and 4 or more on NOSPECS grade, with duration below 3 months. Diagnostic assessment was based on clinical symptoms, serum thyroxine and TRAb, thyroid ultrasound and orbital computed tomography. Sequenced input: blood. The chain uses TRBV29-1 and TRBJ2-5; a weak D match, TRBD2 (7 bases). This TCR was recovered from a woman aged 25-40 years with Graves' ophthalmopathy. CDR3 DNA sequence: TGCAGCGTTGAAGATTACAGGGAGGGCGAGACCCAGTACTTA. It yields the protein CSVEDYREGETQYL.